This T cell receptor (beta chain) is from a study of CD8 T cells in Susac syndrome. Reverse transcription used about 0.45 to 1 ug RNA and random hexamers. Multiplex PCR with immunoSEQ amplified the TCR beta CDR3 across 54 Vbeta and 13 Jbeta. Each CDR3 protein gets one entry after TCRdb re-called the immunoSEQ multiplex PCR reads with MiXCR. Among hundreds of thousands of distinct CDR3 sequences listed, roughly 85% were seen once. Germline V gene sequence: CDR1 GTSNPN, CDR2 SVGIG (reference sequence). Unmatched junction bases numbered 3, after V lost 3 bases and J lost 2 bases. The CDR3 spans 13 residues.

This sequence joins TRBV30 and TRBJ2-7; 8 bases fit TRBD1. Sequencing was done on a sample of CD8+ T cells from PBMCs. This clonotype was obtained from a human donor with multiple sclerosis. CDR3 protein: CAWRKQGAYEQYF. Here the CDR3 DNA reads TGTGCCTGGAGGAAACAGGGGGCCTACGAGCAGTACTTC. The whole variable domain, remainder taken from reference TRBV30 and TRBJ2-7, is SQTIHQWPATLVQPVGSPLSLECTVEGTSNPNLYWYRQAAGRGLQLLFYSVGIGQISSEVPQNLSASRPQDRQFILSSKKLLLSDSGFYLCAWRKQGAYEQYFGPGTRLTVT.